This TCR beta chain stems from a study of cytomegalovirus exposure and HLA in healthy donors. Study context: Findings of an earlier analysis included some 120 million unique TCR beta sequences from 190 million or so T cells.

The CDR3 loop spans 13 amino acids. CDR1 is SNHLY, CDR2 FYNNEI, per germline. V trimming: 7 bases; J trimming: 8 bases; junction bases outside the gene matches: 7. Primers included in the PCR were 60 Vbeta and 13 Jbeta primers. Profiled with immunoSEQ multiplex PCR; TCRdb holds only in-frame clones, not every one. This repertoire shows some 130,000 clones, just over 75% found once; its top ten account for over 1.5%. The rearrangement joins TRBV2 to TRBJ2-1, with 8 bases aligning to TRBD2. The clonotype originates from a woman between 50 and 59 years old in good health and CMV-seronegative. Sequenced input: PBMCs. The DNA for the CDR3 is TGTGCCAGCATGGCAGCGGGAGTTGATGAGCAGTTCTTC. Translating it yields CASMAAGVDEQFF.